The clone carrying this T cell receptor (beta chain) was counted at least ten times. Its target is unknown. This entry is derived from a study of response to subunit inactivated influenza vaccine. General observations from the study: Few new T cells, the authors suggested, are recruited by each seasonal influenza vaccination.

TCRdb redid the calling of the RT-PCR reads with MiXCR, one entry per CDR3 protein. The sample shows 150,000 to 200,000 distinct CDR3 sequences, around 10% of them seen only once. The germline V gene has CDR1 SNHLY and CDR2 FYNNEI. The V segment lost 4 bases and the J segment 10 bases; nucleotides outside the gene matches: 0. This CDR3 comprises 10 residues. Material: CD8+ T cells sorted from PBMCs, obtained about 24 months after vaccination. J is TRBJ1-1 and V is TRBV2; TRBD1 matches at 7 bases. This TCR came from a man between 50 and 75 years old who received an inactivated influenza vaccine. The CDR3 region is CASSGDRAFF. The CDR3 bases are TGTGCCAGCAGTGGGGACAGAGCTTTCTTT.